The rows below give T cell receptor beta chains drawn from one sample of a study of Ad26.COV2.S vaccination and SARS-CoV-2 variants. This table comes from immunoSEQ multiplex PCR, and its TCRdb copy is limited to in-frame clones, with some not included. The table shows 360,000 or so clones, with approximately 90% occurring only once. The sample in question was peripheral blood, obtained in a trial of Ad26.COV2.S vaccine versus placebo. The receptors here all came from a person between 18 and 59 years old who received the Ad26.COV2.S COVID-19 vaccine or a placebo. Each CDR3 is given with its conserved first and last residue. A D gene is named only where the DNA matches it firmly. Some rows have no size entry. The others give once, few or many, or a class for an expanded clone.

CDR3nt,CDR3aa,v_gene,len,abundance,d_gene,j_gene
TGTGCCAGCAGTTACCCAGGGAAGTCGTTCTACAATGAGCAGTTCTTC,CASSYPGKSFYNEQFF,TRBV6-2/TRBV6-3,16,.,.,TRBJ2-1
TGTGCCAGCAGCAGGGTAGCCCAAGAGACCCAGTACTTC,CASSRVAQETQYF,TRBV2,13,.,.,TRBJ2-5
TGTGCCAGCAGTTACTCCGGCGATAGGGAAAAACTGTTTTTT,CASSYSGDREKLFF,TRBV6-5,14,.,.,TRBJ1-4
TGTGCCAGCAGCTTAGCCCGGGACACAAACTCCTACGAGCAGTACTTC,CASSLARDTNSYEQYF,TRBV7-6,16,.,.,TRBJ2-7
TGTGCCAGTAGTATGGCAGGGGCCTATGGCTACACCTTC,CASSMAGAYGYTF,TRBV19,13,.,.,TRBJ1-2
TGTGCCAGCAGCTTGGACAGCGGGAGAAGCCTTGAGACCCAGTACTTC,CASSLDSGRSLETQYF,TRBV5-6,16,.,TRBD2,TRBJ2-5
TGCGCCAGCAGCCGGACAGGTTGTAGTTATGGCTACACCTTC,CASSRTGCSYGYTF,TRBV23-1,14,.,TRBD1,TRBJ1-2
TGCGCCAGCAGCCAAGCGGCTGTTGCTTTCTTT,CASSQAAVAFF,TRBV4-1,11,.,.,TRBJ1-1
TGTGCCAGCAGCGCCTCCGGGACTGGGGCCAACGTCCTGACTTTC,CASSASGTGANVLTF,TRBV9,15,.,.,TRBJ2-6
TGCGCCAGCAGCTTGGTAGGCGGGAGGGCCGTCAATGAGCAGTTCTTC,CASSLVGGRAVNEQFF,TRBV5-1,16,.,TRBD2,TRBJ2-1
TGTGCCAGCAGCTTATCCTTAGCCGGGGGGCTATACAATGAGCAGTTCTTC,CASSLSLAGGLYNEQFF,TRBV5-6,17,.,.,TRBJ2-1
TGTGCCAGCAGTTTTGGGACAAATAGCAATCAGCCCCAGCATTTT,CASSFGTNSNQPQHF,TRBV27,15,.,.,TRBJ1-5
TGTGCCAGCAGCCAAGATTTGGTATCCTATAATTCACCCCTCCACTTT,CASSQDLVSYNSPLHF,TRBV3-1/TRBV3-2,16,.,.,TRBJ1-6
TGTGCCAGCAGTTACGCCTTTATCGAGCAGTACTTC,CASSYAFIEQYF,TRBV6-2/TRBV6-3,12,.,.,TRBJ2-7
TGTGCCAGCAGTTTTAGGGCCTCCTACGAGCAGTACTTC,CASSFRASYEQYF,TRBV12-3/TRBV12-4,13,.,.,TRBJ2-7
TGTGCCAGCAGCGTTTCTAGCGGGGGCCTATACGAGCAGTACTTC,CASSVSSGGLYEQYF,TRBV9,15,.,TRBD2,TRBJ2-7
TGTGCCAGCAGCCAAGGGACTAGCGGGAGAGAGACCCAGTACTTC,CASSQGTSGRETQYF,TRBV3-1/TRBV3-2,15,.,TRBD2,TRBJ2-5
TGTGCCAGCGAGGGTGTTATCAACACTGAAGCTTTCTTT,CASEGVINTEAFF,TRBV2,13,.,.,TRBJ1-1
TGTGCCAGCAGTTCGAGGACAGAAGTGAACACTGAAGCTTTCTTT,CASSSRTEVNTEAFF,TRBV28,15,.,.,TRBJ1-1
TGTGCCACCAGCAGAGGGGGTATCTCGGATGAGCAGTTCTTC,CATSRGGISDEQFF,TRBV15,14,once,.,TRBJ2-1
TGTGCCTGGAGTGACGGGGGGTCTAATGAAAAACTGTTTTTT,CAWSDGGSNEKLFF,TRBV30,14,.,.,TRBJ1-4
TGCGCCAGCAGGGTCTCGTTCAAGGGGAACACCATATATTTT,CASRVSFKGNTIYF,TRBV5-1,14,.,.,TRBJ1-3
TGTGCCAGCTCACCAAAGTCGGAAGAGACCCAGTACTTC,CASSPKSEETQYF,TRBV18,13,.,.,TRBJ2-5
TGTGCCAGCAGTTTAAACGACGGGACAAACTATGGCTACACCTTC,CASSLNDGTNYGYTF,TRBV6-5,15,.,.,TRBJ1-2
TGTGCCATCAACGGAGGGGACACCGGGGAGCTGTTTTTT,CAINGGDTGELFF,TRBV10-3,13,once,.,TRBJ2-2
TGTGCCAGCAGCTTAGATCACCGCGCTAATGAAAAACTGTTTTTT,CASSLDHRANEKLFF,TRBV7-8,15,.,.,TRBJ1-4
TGTGCCAGCAGCCAATCACTAGCGCCGGGCGGGCAGTACTTC,CASSQSLAPGGQYF,TRBV3-1/TRBV3-2,14,.,TRBD2,TRBJ2-7
TGTGCCAGCAGTTCCCAGGGGACAAGCACAGATACGCAGTATTTT,CASSSQGTSTDTQYF,TRBV6-5,15,.,.,TRBJ2-3
TGTGCCAGCAGTCGAATGACAGGGAGCCAAGAGACCCAGTACTTC,CASSRMTGSQETQYF,TRBV6-5,15,.,TRBD1,TRBJ2-5
TGCGCCAGCAGCCGGACAGGGGGCCTGAACTATGGCTACACCTTC,CASSRTGGLNYGYTF,TRBV4-1,15,.,TRBD1,TRBJ1-2
TGTGCCAGCAGCCAAGATCGGGCAGCATATAATTCACCCCTCCACTTT,CASSQDRAAYNSPLHF,TRBV4-2,16,.,.,TRBJ1-6
TGCGCCAGCAGCCAAGATGGCGGGCACAGGGACACTGAAGCTTTCTTT,CASSQDGGHRDTEAFF,TRBV4-1,16,.,.,TRBJ1-1
TGTGCCAGTAGTGCGGGGACAGCCCCTAATGAAAAACTGTTTTTT,CASSAGTAPNEKLFF,TRBV19,15,.,TRBD1,TRBJ1-4
TGTGCCAGCAGCTTAGATCGCAGGGGGCTTAGGGGTGAGCAGTTCTTC,CASSLDRRGLRGEQFF,TRBV11-2,16,.,TRBD1,TRBJ2-1
TGTGCCTGGAGATCGGACACTGAAGCTTTCTTT,CAWRSDTEAFF,TRBV30,11,.,.,TRBJ1-1
TGTGCCAGCAGCCGAGCCGGGACAGGAGAACAAGAGACCCAGTACTTC,CASSRAGTGEQETQYF,TRBV4-2,16,.,TRBD1,TRBJ2-5
TGTGCCAGCAGCCCCGGGGGGGTACCAGATACGCAGTATTTT,CASSPGGVPDTQYF,TRBV7-3,14,.,TRBD2,TRBJ2-3
TGCGCCAGCAGTCGGGACGGCTACGAGCAGTACTTC,CASSRDGYEQYF,TRBV10-1,12,.,.,TRBJ2-7
TGTGCCAGCAGTTGGGAAACCGAACACACCTTC,CASSWETEHTF,TRBV28,11,.,.,TRBJ1-2
TGTGCCAGCAGTTTCGGGAGGTGGAATGGCTACACCTTC,CASSFGRWNGYTF,TRBV28,13,.,.,TRBJ1-2
TGTGCCAGCAGCTTCAGGGAGTCTCTTGGCTACACCTTC,CASSFRESLGYTF,TRBV7-9,13,.,.,TRBJ1-2
TGTGCCAGCAGTTCCCCAGGGTCCACAGATACGCAGTATTTT,CASSSPGSTDTQYF,TRBV28,14,.,.,TRBJ2-3
TGTGCCAGCAGTATCGGGACAGTCTATGGCTACACCTTC,CASSIGTVYGYTF,TRBV6-5,13,.,TRBD1,TRBJ1-2
TGTGCCAGCAGTGAAGTGTGGGGGTACAATGAGCAGTTCTTC,CASSEVWGYNEQFF,TRBV6-1,14,once,.,TRBJ2-1
TGCGCCAGCAGCATAGGACAGGGGGAAGAGACCCAGTACTTC,CASSIGQGEETQYF,TRBV5-1,14,.,TRBD1,TRBJ2-5
TGTGCCAGCAGCGTCTCGGGACTAGCGGGAGTCGGGAGCACAGATACGCAGTATTTT,CASSVSGLAGVGSTDTQYF,TRBV9,19,.,TRBD2,TRBJ2-3
TGTGCCAGTCGGCAGGTTAACACCGGGGAGCTGTTTTTT,CASRQVNTGELFF,TRBV19,13,.,.,TRBJ2-2
TGTGCCAGCAGCGGAGGGGGCCGAAGGAATCAGCCCCAGCATTTT,CASSGGGRRNQPQHF,TRBV2,15,.,TRBD1,TRBJ1-5
TGTGCCAGTAGGAACCGGGACAGAGGTCCCGGCTACACCTTC,CASRNRDRGPGYTF,TRBV19,14,.,TRBD1,TRBJ1-2
TGTGCCAGTAGTTTGGGCGCCCGAACTCGATCTAATCAGCCCCAGCATTTT,CASSLGARTRSNQPQHF,TRBV19,17,.,.,TRBJ1-5
TGTGCCAGCAGCTTTGTCGACAGGTCTGGGGATACGCAGTATTTT,CASSFVDRSGDTQYF,TRBV5-5,15,.,.,TRBJ2-3
TGTGCCAGCAGCGCCACTACCCAGGAGCAGTTCTTC,CASSATTQEQFF,TRBV5-4,12,.,.,TRBJ2-1
TGTGCCAGCAGCCGCAGACTAGCGGGGAACACCGGGGAGCTGTTTTTT,CASSRRLAGNTGELFF,TRBV6-6,16,.,TRBD2,TRBJ2-2
TGTGCCAGCGAGACGACAGGGGCGAAATATGGCTACACCTTC,CASETTGAKYGYTF,TRBV2,14,.,TRBD1,TRBJ1-2
TGTGCCAGCAGTTTAGCGGGAGGGCCAGGAGATACGCAGTATTTT,CASSLAGGPGDTQYF,TRBV27,15,.,TRBD2,TRBJ2-3
TGTGCCAGCTTAGACTGGGACGCTGAAGCTTTCTTT,CASLDWDAEAFF,TRBV28,12,.,.,TRBJ1-1